These T cell receptor beta chains were read from a single sample in a study of cytomegalovirus exposure and HLA in healthy donors. Some clones are missing from TCRdb's copy, which holds only in-frame ones; the method was immunoSEQ multiplex PCR. Counted here are some 85,000 clones, about 96% occurring once; the ten biggest clones make up approximately 1.3%. Specimen: PBMCs. The receptor set was obtained from a woman younger than 35 in good health and CMV-seronegative. Both conserved end residues are part of each CDR3. The D gene is left open where the match is weak. The size entry is marked missing in some rows and otherwise reads once, few, many or a size class.

size,J,D,V,CDR3,DNA
NA,TRBJ2-3,TRBD2,TRBV29-1,CSVAGGPSTDTQYF,TGCAGCGTTGCGGGAGGGCCGAGCACAGATACGCAGTATTTT
NA,TRBJ1-5,TRBD1,TRBV28,CASSLFGTGRSKNQPQHF,TGTGCCAGCAGTTTATTCGGGACAGGGAGGTCCAAAAATCAGCCCCAGCATTTT
NA,TRBJ2-1,TRBD1,TRBV10-3,CAIKDRGGNEQFF,TGTGCCATCAAGGACAGGGGAGGCAATGAGCAGTTCTTC
NA,TRBJ2-1,TRBD1,TRBV12-5,CASGFGTGDVGEQFF,TGTGCTAGTGGGTTCGGGACAGGGGACGTTGGTGAGCAGTTCTTC
NA,TRBJ2-7,TRBD1,TRBV28,CASNAPGTGDFYEQYF,TGTGCCAGCAATGCGCCCGGGACAGGAGACTTCTACGAGCAGTACTTC
NA,TRBJ2-3,TRBD2,TRBV11-2,CASSSPGLAGSTDTQYF,TGTGCCAGCAGCTCCCCCGGGCTAGCGGGATCTACAGATACGCAGTATTTT
NA,TRBJ1-5,NA,TRBV7-2,CASSLSAQPQHF,TGTGCCAGCAGCTTAAGCGCTCAGCCCCAGCATTTT
NA,TRBJ1-2,TRBD1,TRBV5-6,CASSIRTGDYGYTF,TGTGCCAGCAGCATAAGAACAGGGGACTATGGCTACACCTTC
NA,TRBJ2-1,NA,TRBV30,CAWSKGGNEQFF,TGTGCCTGGAGTAAAGGGGGCAATGAGCAGTTCTTC
NA,TRBJ2-3,TRBD2,TRBV28,CASSLSTGGVDTQYF,TGTGCCAGCAGTTTAAGTACGGGAGGGGTAGATACGCAGTATTTT
NA,TRBJ2-1,TRBD1,TRBV28,CASSLYSTGNYNEQFF,TGTGCCAGCAGTTTATACTCGACAGGGAACTACAATGAGCAGTTCTTC
NA,TRBJ2-3,TRBD2,TRBV5-1,CASSSTGGRDTDTQYF,TGCGCCAGCAGCTCCACCGGGGGGAGGGACACAGATACGCAGTATTTT
NA,TRBJ1-2,TRBD1,TRBV20-1,CRIQGAHGYTF,TGCAGGATACAGGGGGCTCACGGCTACACCTTC
NA,TRBJ2-3,TRBD2,TRBV7-2,CASSPNSGILDTQYF,TGTGCCAGCAGCCCCAATAGCGGGATCCTGGATACGCAGTATTTT
NA,TRBJ2-5,TRBD2,TRBV27,CASSLLLAGGPPGETQYF,TGTGCCAGCAGTTTATTGCTAGCGGGAGGGCCCCCAGGAGAGACCCAGTACTTC
NA,TRBJ2-3,NA,TRBV27,CASRKLSGPELTDTQYF,TGTGCCAGCAGAAAACTGAGCGGGCCGGAACTTACAGATACGCAGTATTTT
NA,TRBJ2-3,TRBD2,TRBV5-1,CASSWGLSGRVTDTQYF,TGCGCCAGCAGCTGGGGGCTTAGCGGGAGGGTCACAGATACGCAGTATTTT
NA,TRBJ2-7,NA,TRBV28,CASSLSIGTPTGEQYF,TGTGCCAGCAGTTTATCGATCGGGACACCCACGGGGGAGCAGTACTTC
NA,TRBJ2-5,NA,TRBV7-9,CASSFAGYQETQYF,TGTGCCAGCAGCTTCGCGGGATACCAAGAGACCCAGTACTTC
NA,TRBJ1-4,NA,TRBV2,CASSGGSGNGDEKLFF,TGTGCCAGCAGTGGGGGTTCCGGGAACGGGGATGAAAAACTGTTTTTT
NA,TRBJ2-2,TRBD2,TRBV7-2,CASSLALTSPGELFF,TGTGCCAGCAGCTTAGCGCTGACTAGCCCCGGGGAGCTGTTTTTT
NA,TRBJ2-7,TRBD2,TRBV10-3,CAISESAFEKRESYEQYF,TGTGCCATCAGTGAGTCCGCCTTCGAGAAGCGGGAGTCCTACGAGCAGTACTTC
NA,TRBJ2-1,NA,TRBV21-1,CASSKAQRMKDNEQFF,TGTGCCAGCAGCAAGGCCCAGCGGATGAAGGACAATGAGCAGTTCTTC
NA,TRBJ1-1,TRBD1,TRBV4-1,CASSPGQGARTEAFF,TGCGCCAGCAGCCCGGGGCAGGGGGCGCGAACTGAAGCTTTCTTT
NA,TRBJ1-1,TRBD1,TRBV10-1,CASRGQGGAEAFF,TGCGCCAGCAGGGGACAGGGGGGCGCTGAAGCTTTCTTT
NA,TRBJ2-1,TRBD2,TRBV11-2,CASSWTSGHSYNEQFF,TGTGCCAGCAGCTGGACTAGCGGGCACTCCTACAATGAGCAGTTCTTC
NA,TRBJ2-1,TRBD2,TRBV27,CASSLLVAGGRVDEQFF,TGTGCCAGCAGTTTATTGGTAGCGGGAGGGAGGGTGGATGAGCAGTTCTTC
once,TRBJ2-3,TRBD2,TRBV15,CATSRDPALAGPFTDTRYF,TGTGCCACCAGCAGAGATCCGGCCCTAGCGGGCCCCTTCACAGATACGCGGTATTTT
NA,TRBJ1-5,TRBD1,TRBV30,CACNDRVNQPQHF,TGTGCCTGCAACGACAGGGTCAATCAGCCCCAGCATTTT
once,TRBJ1-4,NA,TRBV2,CATVGRYRGGGEKLFF,TGTGCCACCGTCGGGCGATATCGGGGTGGAGGTGAAAAACTGTTTTTT
NA,TRBJ2-2,NA,TRBV9,CASSVEGHRTGELFF,TGTGCCAGCAGCGTAGAAGGACATCGCACCGGGGAGCTGTTTTTT
once,TRBJ2-7,NA,TRBV28,CASSLGGALEQYF,TGTGCCAGCAGTTTAGGGGGGGCCCTCGAGCAGTACTTC
NA,TRBJ2-7,NA,TRBV11-2,CASSPAYEQYF,TGTGCCAGCAGCCCCGCCTACGAGCAGTACTTC
NA,TRBJ1-1,TRBD1,TRBV5-4,CASSRGDRRNTEAFF,TGTGCCAGCAGCCGGGGGGACAGGAGGAACACTGAAGCTTTCTTT
NA,TRBJ2-2,TRBD2,TRBV7-2,CASSLGVAGGSGELFF,TGTGCCAGCAGCTTAGGAGTAGCGGGAGGGTCGGGGGAGCTGTTTTTT
NA,TRBJ1-1,NA,TRBV12-5,CASGSDVSGARNTEAFF,TGTGCTAGTGGTTCAGACGTATCAGGGGCCAGGAACACTGAAGCTTTCTTT
NA,TRBJ2-5,NA,TRBV18,CASSPPSQRIETQYF,TGTGCCAGCTCACCACCCTCACAGCGGATAGAGACCCAGTACTTC
NA,TRBJ2-1,TRBD2,TRBV5-1,CASRRGLAKLNEQFF,TGCGCCAGCAGACGGGGACTAGCGAAATTAAATGAGCAGTTCTTC
NA,TRBJ2-5,NA,TRBV5-1,CASRPTREETQYF,TGCGCCAGCAGACCAACCAGGGAAGAGACCCAGTACTTC
NA,TRBJ2-1,NA,TRBV11-2,CASNLRGGATYNEQFF,TGTGCCAGCAATCTTAGGGGGGGCGCAACCTACAATGAGCAGTTCTTC
NA,TRBJ2-3,TRBD2,TRBV5-6,CASSLETGSGRGSTDTQYF,TGTGCCAGCAGCTTGGAAACGGGTAGCGGGAGGGGGAGCACAGATACGCAGTATTTT
NA,TRBJ2-7,NA,TRBV27,CASSLKLSYEQYF,TGTGCCAGCAGTTTAAAGCTTTCGTACGAGCAGTACTTC
NA,TRBJ2-7,TRBD2,TRBV19,CASQPGTSAHEQYF,TGTGCCAGCCAACCAGGGACTAGCGCTCACGAGCAGTACTTC
NA,TRBJ2-1,NA,TRBV11-2,CASGSSEQFF,TGTGCCAGCGGCAGTTCTGAGCAGTTCTTC
once,TRBJ2-2,NA,TRBV10-1,CASSESLLALNTGELFF,TGCGCCAGCAGTGAGTCGTTGTTAGCCCTGAACACCGGGGAGCTGTTTTTT
NA,TRBJ2-3,NA,TRBV25-1,CASSSLGSDTQYF,TGTGCCAGCAGTTCACTAGGATCAGATACGCAGTATTTT
once,TRBJ2-5,NA,TRBV5-1,CASSPLLGRYQETQYF,TGCGCCAGCAGCCCGCTGTTGGGCCGGTACCAAGAGACCCAGTACTTC
NA,TRBJ1-2,TRBD1,TRBV5-1,CASSQMVDRAHNYGYTF,TGCGCCAGCAGCCAGATGGTTGACAGGGCGCATAACTATGGCTACACCTTC
NA,TRBJ1-4,TRBD1,TRBV5-4,CASSTDRGNEKLFF,TGTGCCAGCAGCACGGACAGGGGGAATGAAAAACTGTTTTTT
NA,TRBJ2-1,TRBD2,TRBV7-9,CASKTGLAGSNEQFF,TGTGCCAGCAAGACGGGACTAGCGGGGTCGAATGAGCAGTTCTTC
NA,TRBJ1-4,NA,TRBV7-6,CASSDGQSRSEKLFF,TGTGCCAGCAGCGACGGACAGTCACGGTCCGAAAAACTGTTTTTT
once,TRBJ1-2,NA,TRBV4-1,CASSQAFGGVDGYTF,TGCGCCAGCAGCCAAGCTTTCGGCGGGGTTGATGGCTACACCTTC
NA,TRBJ2-1,TRBD2,TRBV7-9,CASLAGVSAFYNEQFF,TGTGCCAGCCTAGCGGGAGTCTCGGCGTTTTACAATGAGCAGTTCTTC